The 3 T cell receptor beta chains given below trace back to one sample, sequenced in a study of molecular identifiers for immune sequencing clone quantification. Each CDR3 protein gets one entry after TCRdb re-called the PCR reads with MiXCR. The sample has approximately 97,000 distinct CDR3 sequences; 24% are singletons. Sequenced sample: naive CD8+ T cells from blood, with Jurkat cell RNA spiked in. Subset noted: FACS-sorted CD8+CD4-CCR7+CD45RA+ naive T cells. These receptors all come from a human donor in good health. Some libraries in this study had Jurkat cell RNA spiked in.

This clonotype was counted at least ten times. V and J are TRBV5-6 and TRBJ1-1; no definite D call. V was trimmed by 0 bases and J by 6 bases, leaving 9 bases between them. The CDR3 loop spans 13 amino acids. Germline lookup yields CDR1 SGHDT and CDR2 YYEEEE. In DNA, the CDR3 is TGTGCCAGCAGCTTGGCCGTAAGCGCTGAAGCTTTCTTT. The encoded protein is CASSLAVSAEAFF.

A few counts support this clonotype. V gene TRBV19 combines with J gene TRBJ2-2; no definite D call. Germline V gene sequence: CDR1 LNHDA, CDR2 SQIVND (reference sequence). V gave up 1 base and J gave up 7 bases, with 4 bases separating them. The CDR3 length is 12 residues. The CDR3 spells CASSIGHGELFF. CDR3 bases: TGTGCCAGTAGTATAGGTCACGGGGAGCTGTTTTTT.

This clonotype was detected only a few times. The rearrangement joins TRBV4-1 to TRBJ1-1; a possible D gene is TRBD1 (5 bases). Germline CDR1 reads MGHRA; CDR2 reads YSYEKL. This CDR3 has 15 amino acids. V lost 4 bases and J lost 1, with 13 bases in between. The CDR3 bases are TGCGCCAGCAGCCCCTGGGGCGGACCGAACACTGAAGCTTTCTTT. As protein: CASSPWGGPNTEAFF.